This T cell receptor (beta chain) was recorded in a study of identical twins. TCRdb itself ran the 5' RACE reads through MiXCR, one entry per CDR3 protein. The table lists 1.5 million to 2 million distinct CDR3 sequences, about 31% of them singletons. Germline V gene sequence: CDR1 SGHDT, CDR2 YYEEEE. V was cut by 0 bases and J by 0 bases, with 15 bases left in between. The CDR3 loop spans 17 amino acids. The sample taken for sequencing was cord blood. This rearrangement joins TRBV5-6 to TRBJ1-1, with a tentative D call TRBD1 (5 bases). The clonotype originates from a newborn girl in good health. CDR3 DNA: TGTGCCAGCAGCTTGGCCGGGGGTGCATTCATGAACACTGAAGCTTTCTTT. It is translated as CASSLAGGAFMNTEAFF.